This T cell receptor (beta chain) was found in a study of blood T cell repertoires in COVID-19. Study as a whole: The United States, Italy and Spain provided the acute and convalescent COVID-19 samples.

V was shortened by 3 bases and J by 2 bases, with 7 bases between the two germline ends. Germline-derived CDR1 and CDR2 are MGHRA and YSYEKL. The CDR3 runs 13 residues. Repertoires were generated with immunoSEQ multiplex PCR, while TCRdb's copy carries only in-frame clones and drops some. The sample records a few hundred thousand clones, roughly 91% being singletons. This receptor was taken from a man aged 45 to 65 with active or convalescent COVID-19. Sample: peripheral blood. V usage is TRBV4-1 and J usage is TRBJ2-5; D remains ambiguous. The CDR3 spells CASSQADQETQYF. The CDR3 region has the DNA TGCGCCAGCAGCCAGGCCGATCAAGAGACCCAGTACTTC.